Each of the 18 T cell receptor beta chains below was sequenced from the same sample in a study of blood T cell repertoires in COVID-19. Sequencing was performed with immunoSEQ multiplex PCR; in TCRdb, only in-frame clones are kept and a portion is missing. Seen here are 110,000 to 150,000 clones, 86% observed once, and the top ten hold around 4.5%. The material sequenced was PBMCs or T cells enriched from blood (not recorded which). The source of these receptors is a man aged 50 to 60 who had recovered from COVID-19.

J is TRBJ2-6 and V is TRBV18, with TRBD2 matching 7 bases. The CDR3 contains 19 residues. Germline V gene data show CDR1 as KGHSH and CDR2 as LQKENI. With 4 bases clipped from V and 3 bases from J, the junction kept 15 bases outside the gene matches. Written as DNA, the CDR3 is TGTGCCAGCTCACTACAACTAGGCGGGAGTCCTAATGGGGCCAACGTCCTGACTTTC. Its protein product is CASSLQLGGSPNGANVLTF.

The V and J genes are TRBV3-1 (or the pseudogene TRBV3-2) and TRBJ2-2, with D tentatively TRBD2 (6 bases). Germline CDR1 and CDR2: LGHDT and YNNKEL (reference sequence). With 0 bases removed from V and 1 base from J, the gap between germline ends came to 9 bases. The CDR3 consists of 16 residues. Here the CDR3 DNA reads TGTGCCAGCAGCCAAGATTGGGGACTGAACACCGGGGAGCTGTTTTTT. It yields the protein CASSQDWGLNTGELFF.

This chain links TRBV11-2 with TRBJ1-2; D perhaps matches TRBD1 (5 bases). The CDR3 totals 14 residues. Germline CDR1 is SGHAT and CDR2 is FQNNGV. Trimming took off 5 bases at V and 5 bases at J, with 15 bases between the two ends. As DNA, the CDR3 is TGTGCCAGCAGCGTGGGGTTCGGGGGTTATGGCTACACCTTC. It specifies CASSVGFGGYGYTF.

The chain couples TRBV20-1 to TRBJ2-7; perhaps TRBD2 as D (6 bases). The V and J ends lost 3 bases and 6 bases respectively, with 18 bases between them. Germline V CDR1 and CDR2: DFQATT, SNEGSKA (reference sequence). The CDR3 loop spans 14 amino acids. The CDR3 region is CSASKGLGDVEQYV. CDR3 bases: TGCAGTGCTAGTAAGGGACTCGGGGACGTCGAGCAGTACGTC.

The chain uses TRBV27 and TRBJ1-5; D unclear. CDR1 MNHEY and CDR2 SMNVEV come from the germline V gene (reference sequence). The CDR3 sequence is 16 residues long. V was shortened by 4 bases and J by 5 bases, with 18 bases between the two germline ends. CDR3 in amino acids: CASSSYFRVKDQPQHF. CDR3 coding DNA: TGTGCCAGCAGTTCCTACTTCCGGGTTAAGGATCAGCCCCAGCATTTT.

This chain joins TRBV19 and TRBJ1-5; no clear D. Between the trimmed V and J ends, which lost 3 bases and 9 bases, there was a span of 9 bases. CDR3 length: 12 amino acids. The germline gives CDR1 LNHDA, CDR2 SQIVND (reference sequence). CDR3 DNA sequence: TGTGCCAGTAGTATTACTCCCGGGCCCCAGCATTTT. Protein sequence: CASSITPGPQHF.

The chain couples TRBV2 to TRBJ2-1, with TRBD2 matching over 9 bases. V gave up 6 bases and J gave up 8 bases; unmatched junction bases: 14. CDR3 length: 16 residues. The germline V gene has CDR1 SNHLY and CDR2 FYNNEI. The CDR3 loop reads CASRTLAGLLVDEQFF. Written as DNA, the CDR3 is TGTGCCAGCAGGACACTAGCGGGTCTCCTCGTGGATGAGCAGTTCTTC.

Only a few counts were recorded for this clone. The gene calls are TRBV2 and TRBJ1-5; tentative D call: TRBD1 (6 bases). The CDR3 loop spans 13 amino acids. Germline values: CDR1 SNHLY, CDR2 FYNNEI. The V and J ends lost 6 bases and 3 bases respectively, with 9 bases between them. DNA for the CDR3: TGTGCCAGCAGGAGGGACACCAATCAGCCCCAGCATTTT. Translation gives CASRRDTNQPQHF.

This clone was found once. This sequence joins TRBV19 and TRBJ1-1; 7 nucleotides align to TRBD1. Germline V gene data show CDR1 as LNHDA and CDR2 as SQIVND (reference sequence). The length of the CDR3 is 15 residues. J was trimmed by 0 bases and V by 5 bases; bases with no gene match: 6. The CDR3 region is CASSLATGMNTEAFF. CDR3 nucleotides: TGTGCCAGTAGTCTGGCGACAGGGATGAACACTGAAGCTTTCTTT. Combining the CDR3 with reference TRBV19 and TRBJ1-1 gives the whole variable domain DGGITQSPKYLFRKEGQNVTLSCEQNLNHDAMYWYRQDPGQGLRLIYYSQIVNDFQKGDIAEGYSVSREKKESFPLTVTSAQKNPTAFYLCASSLATGMNTEAFFGQGTRLTVV.

The J gene is TRBJ2-5, the V gene TRBV4-1; 9 nucleotides line up with TRBD1. Germline trimming cut 3 bases from V and 5 bases from J; bases unmatched to any gene: 10. This CDR3 spans 16 amino acids. Germline V gives CDR1 MGHRA, CDR2 YSYEKL. The CDR3 loop reads CASSQIRDRVRETQYF. For the CDR3, the DNA is TGCGCCAGCAGCCAGATCCGGGACAGGGTCCGGGAGACCCAGTACTTC.

The chain recombines TRBV3-1 (or the pseudogene TRBV3-2) with TRBJ2-7, with 9 nucleotides matching TRBD2. This CDR3 spans 16 amino acids. In germline, CDR1 is LGHDT, CDR2 YNNKEL (reference sequence). The V and J ends lost 2 bases and 6 bases, in that order; junction bases with no gene match: 11. This CDR3 reads CASSQSGAGGPFEQYF. The CDR3 DNA reads as TGTGCCAGCAGCCAATCTGGGGCGGGAGGGCCTTTCGAGCAGTACTTC.

This clone has a handful of counts. The V gene is TRBV5-1, the J gene TRBJ2-7, with D unclear. The germline V gene has CDR1 SGHRS and CDR2 YFSETQ. V lost 4 bases and J lost 2, with 7 bases in between. CDR3 length: 12 amino acids. DNA for the CDR3: TGCGCCAGCAGCAGCACAGCCTACGAGCAGTACTTC. Its protein is CASSSTAYEQYF.

This clone appeared once. This chain uses TRBV3-1 (or the pseudogene TRBV3-2) with TRBJ2-1; D may be TRBD1 (5 bases). The CDR3 contains 15 residues. Germline V gene sequence: CDR1 LGHDT, CDR2 YNNKEL (reference sequence). V was trimmed by 3 bases and J by 0 bases, leaving 9 bases between them. The CDR3 coding sequence is TGTGCCAGCAGCCACGACAGTTCCTCCTACAATGAGCAGTTCTTC. It translates to CASSHDSSSYNEQFF.

In this sample, this clone turned up once. This chain joins TRBV7-2 and TRBJ2-1; maybe TRBD2 (6 bases). The V end was cut by 3 bases, the J end by 6 bases, with 9 bases between. Germline lookup yields CDR1 SGHTA and CDR2 FQGNSA. This CDR3 contains 13 residues. The CDR3 loop reads CASSLRDRNEQFF. The CDR3 nucleotides are TGTGCCAGCAGCTTGCGGGACCGCAATGAGCAGTTCTTC.

The chain links TRBV7-6 to TRBJ1-1, with TRBD1 matching over 9 bases. After removal of 4 bases from V and 4 bases from J, the junction contained 7 bases not matched to a gene. Germline V lookup: CDR1 SGHVS, CDR2 FNYEAQ. This CDR3 is 15 amino acids long. CDR3 in amino acids: CASSSRGQGGTEAFF. As DNA, the CDR3 is TGTGCCAGCAGCTCTAGGGGACAGGGCGGCACTGAAGCTTTCTTT.

The chain uses TRBV6-1 and TRBJ1-6; no clear D gene. V was cut by 3 bases and J by 11 bases, with 8 bases left in between. Germline CDR1 is MNHNS and CDR2 is SASEGT. The CDR3 sequence is 12 residues long. The CDR3 loop reads CASSDTGAPLHF. In nucleotides, the CDR3 is TGTGCCAGCAGTGACACGGGTGCACCCCTCCACTTT.

The rearrangement uses TRBV20-1 and TRBJ1-1; the D is unclear. The V end was cut by 5 bases, the J end by 3 bases, with 7 bases between. Per the germline V gene, CDR1 is DFQATT and CDR2 is SNEGSKA (reference sequence). CDR3 length: 11 amino acids. The CDR3 region is CSAREDTEAFF. The DNA of the CDR3 is TGCAGTGCTCGGGAAGACACTGAAGCTTTCTTT.

V usage is TRBV5-1 and J usage is TRBJ1-2, with 12 bases aligning to TRBD1. With 4 bases clipped from V and 7 bases from J, the junction kept 11 bases outside the gene matches. Germline loops: CDR1 SGHRS, CDR2 YFSETQ. The CDR3 contains 16 residues. The CDR3 nucleotides read TGCGCCAGCAGCACAAATCCGGGACAGGGGGCAAGTGGCTACACCTTC. Its protein product is CASSTNPGQGASGYTF.